These T cell receptor beta chains were read from a single sample in a study of identical twins. TCRdb re-derived calls from the 5' RACE reads in MiXCR, one entry per CDR3 protein. This repertoire shows 1.5 million to 2 million distinct CDR3 sequences, less than 35% found once; its top ten account for approximately 0.25%. Sample: cord blood. All receptors derive from a newborn girl in good health. Both conserved end residues are part of each CDR3. D genes are given only for firm matches. The size entry is marked missing in some rows and otherwise reads once, few, many or a size class.

d_call	j_call	v_call	clone_size	cdr3_aa	cdr3_nt
.	TRBJ1-2	TRBV18	few	CASSPDRLANYGYTF	TGTGCCAGCTCACCGGACAGACTCGCTAACTATGGCTACACCTTC
TRBD2	TRBJ2-3	TRBV3-1	.	CASSQERLAGPYTQYF	TGTGCCAGCAGCCAAGAGCGACTAGCGGGTCCCTATACGCAGTATTTT
.	TRBJ2-7	TRBV4-2	.	CASSQLPLGGDEQYF	TGTGCCAGCAGCCAACTCCCTTTAGGGGGGGATGAGCAGTACTTC
.	TRBJ2-7	TRBV6-2/TRBV6-3	few	CASSYIAEQYF	TGTGCCAGCAGTTACATAGCCGAGCAGTACTTC
.	TRBJ2-2	TRBV3-1	.	CASSPMGTGELFF	TGTGCCAGCAGCCCGATGGGGACCGGGGAGCTGTTTTTT
TRBD1	TRBJ2-7	TRBV5-1	few	CASSLGGTGAHEQYF	TGCGCCAGCAGCTTGGGGGGGACAGGGGCCCACGAGCAGTACTTC
TRBD2	TRBJ2-1	TRBV12-3/TRBV12-4	few	CASSLQAGVWNEQFF	TGTGCCAGCAGTTTACAAGCGGGAGTGTGGAATGAGCAGTTCTTC
TRBD2	TRBJ2-3	TRBV11-2	many	CASSLARWTSGGSDTQYF	TGTGCCAGCAGCTTAGCCCGGTGGACTAGCGGAGGTTCGGATACGCAGTATTTT
.	TRBJ2-7	TRBV20-1	.	CSAREMYEQYF	TGCAGTGCTAGAGAAATGTACGAGCAGTACTTC
TRBD1	TRBJ1-5	TRBV6-1	.	CASQGGGHNSNQPQHF	TGTGCCAGCCAGGGGGGGGGACACAATAGCAATCAGCCCCAGCATTTT
.	TRBJ2-7	TRBV29-1	few	CSVTLGEKEQYF	TGCAGCGTTACCTTGGGGGAGAAAGAGCAGTACTTC
.	TRBJ1-5	TRBV29-1	.	CSVDPGPMDSNQPQHF	TGCAGCGTTGACCCGGGACCCATGGACAGCAATCAGCCCCAGCATTTT
TRBD2	TRBJ2-3	TRBV4-2	.	CASSPSVAGAHTDTQYF	TGTGCCAGCAGCCCCTCCGTAGCGGGGGCACACACAGATACGCAGTATTTT
.	TRBJ2-1	TRBV20-1	.	CSARTYSYNEQFF	TGCAGTGCACGGACGTACTCCTACAATGAGCAGTTCTTC
.	TRBJ1-2	TRBV6-1	.	CASSEVNRDYGYTF	TGTGCCAGCAGTGAAGTAAACAGGGACTATGGCTACACCTTC
TRBD2	TRBJ2-3	TRBV20-1	few	CSATLSGKITDTQYF	TGCAGTGCCACCCTTAGCGGGAAAATAACAGATACGCAGTATTTT
.	TRBJ1-1	TRBV2	.	CASHLDTEAFF	TGTGCCAGCCACTTGGACACTGAAGCTTTCTTT
.	TRBJ2-5	TRBV4-2	many	CASSQDWQEQETQYF	TGTGCCAGCAGCCAAGATTGGCAGGAGCAAGAGACCCAGTACTTC
.	TRBJ1-2	TRBV5-1	few	CASSLSIGGPSDGYTF	TGCGCCAGCAGCTTGTCTATCGGGGGACCCTCGGATGGCTACACCTTC
TRBD2	TRBJ2-7	TRBV27	.	CASSLSSGRSYEQYF	TGTGCCAGCAGTCTTTCTAGCGGGAGGAGCTACGAGCAGTACTTC